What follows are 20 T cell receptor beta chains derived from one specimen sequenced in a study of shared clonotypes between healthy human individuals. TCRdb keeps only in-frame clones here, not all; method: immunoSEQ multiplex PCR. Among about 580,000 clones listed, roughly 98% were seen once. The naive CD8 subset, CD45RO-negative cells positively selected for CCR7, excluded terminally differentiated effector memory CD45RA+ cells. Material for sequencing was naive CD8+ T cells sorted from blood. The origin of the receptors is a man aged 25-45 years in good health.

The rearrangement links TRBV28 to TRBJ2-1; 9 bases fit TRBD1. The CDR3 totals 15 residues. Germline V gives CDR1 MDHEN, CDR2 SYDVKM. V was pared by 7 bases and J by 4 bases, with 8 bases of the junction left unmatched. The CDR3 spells CASTQGQGFYNEQFF. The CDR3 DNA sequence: TGTGCCAGCACGCAGGGACAGGGCTTTTACAATGAGCAGTTCTTC. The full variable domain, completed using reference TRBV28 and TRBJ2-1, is DVKVTQSSRYLVKRTGEKVFLECVQDMDHENMFWYRQDPGLGLRLIYFSYDVKMKEKGDIPEGYSVSREKKERFSLILESASTNQTSMYLCASTQGQGFYNEQFFGPGTRLTVL.

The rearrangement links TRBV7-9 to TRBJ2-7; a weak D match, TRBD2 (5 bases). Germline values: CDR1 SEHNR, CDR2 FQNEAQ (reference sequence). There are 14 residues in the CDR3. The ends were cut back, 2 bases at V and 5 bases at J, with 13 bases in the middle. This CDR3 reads CASSLRGYTDEQYF. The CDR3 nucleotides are TGTGCCAGCAGCTTAAGAGGGTATACCGACGAGCAGTACTTC.

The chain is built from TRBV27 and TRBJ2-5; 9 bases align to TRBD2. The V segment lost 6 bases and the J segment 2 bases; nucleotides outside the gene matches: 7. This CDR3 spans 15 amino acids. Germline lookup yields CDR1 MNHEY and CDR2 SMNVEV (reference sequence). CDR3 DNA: TGTGCCAGCAGAATAGCGGGAGCGCCGCAAGAGACCCAGTACTTC. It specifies CASRIAGAPQETQYF.

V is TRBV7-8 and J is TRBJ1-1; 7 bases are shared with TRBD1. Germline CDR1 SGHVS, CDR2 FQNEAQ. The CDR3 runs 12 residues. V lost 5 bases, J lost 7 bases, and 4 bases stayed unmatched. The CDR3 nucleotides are TGTGCCAGCAGCCCCTGGGACAGTGAAGCTTTCTTT. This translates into CASSPWDSEAFF.

The CDR3 bases are TGTGCCAGCAGTTTATCGGGGGGGAGGTTCGACGAGCAGTACTTC. The encoded protein is CASSLSGGRFDEQYF. The chain carries TRBV27 and TRBJ2-7; 7 nucleotides line up with TRBD2. Germline V CDR1 and CDR2: MNHEY, SMNVEV (reference sequence). The CDR3 has 15 amino acids. V dropped 0 bases and J dropped 5; count of bases not matched to a gene: 7.

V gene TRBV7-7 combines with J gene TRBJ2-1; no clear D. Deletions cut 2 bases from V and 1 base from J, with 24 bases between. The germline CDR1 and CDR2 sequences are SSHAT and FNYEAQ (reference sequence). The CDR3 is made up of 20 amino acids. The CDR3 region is CASSLRPWDEMGLSYNEQFF. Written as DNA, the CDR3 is TGTGCCAGCAGCTTAAGGCCGTGGGATGAGATGGGCCTATCCTACAATGAGCAGTTCTTC. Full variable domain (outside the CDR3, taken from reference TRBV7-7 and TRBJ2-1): GAGVSQSPRYKVTKRGQDVTLRCDPISSHATLYWYQQALGQGPEFLTYFNYEAQPDKSGLPSDRFSAERPEGSISTLTIQRTEQRDSAMYRCASSLRPWDEMGLSYNEQFFGPGTRLTVL.

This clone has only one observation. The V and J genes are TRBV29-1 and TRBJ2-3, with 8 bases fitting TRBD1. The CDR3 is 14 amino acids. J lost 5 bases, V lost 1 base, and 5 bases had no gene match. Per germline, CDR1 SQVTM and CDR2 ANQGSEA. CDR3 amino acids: CSVEGRGPGDTQYF. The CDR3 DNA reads TGCAGCGTTGAAGGCAGGGGGCCAGGAGATACGCAGTATTTT.

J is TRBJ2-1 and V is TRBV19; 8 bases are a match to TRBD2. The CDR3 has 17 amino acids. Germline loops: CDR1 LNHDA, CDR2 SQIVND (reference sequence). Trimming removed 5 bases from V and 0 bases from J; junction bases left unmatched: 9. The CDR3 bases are TGTGCCAGTAGTTCACGAGAAGCGGGAGACTCCTACAATGAGCAGTTCTTC. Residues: CASSSREAGDSYNEQFF.

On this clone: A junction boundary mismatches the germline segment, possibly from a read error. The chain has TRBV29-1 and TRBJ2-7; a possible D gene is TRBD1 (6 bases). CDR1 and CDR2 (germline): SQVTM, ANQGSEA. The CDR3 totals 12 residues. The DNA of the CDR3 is TGCAGCGCCGGACAGAATTCCTTCGAGCAGTACTTC. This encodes CSAGQNSFEQYF.

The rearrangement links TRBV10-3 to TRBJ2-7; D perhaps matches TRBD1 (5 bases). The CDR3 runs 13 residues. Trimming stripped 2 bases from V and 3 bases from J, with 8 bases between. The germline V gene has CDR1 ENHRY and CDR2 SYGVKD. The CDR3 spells CAISEGRGYEQYF. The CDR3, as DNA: TGTGCCATCAGTGAGGGTAGGGGCTACGAGCAGTACTTC.

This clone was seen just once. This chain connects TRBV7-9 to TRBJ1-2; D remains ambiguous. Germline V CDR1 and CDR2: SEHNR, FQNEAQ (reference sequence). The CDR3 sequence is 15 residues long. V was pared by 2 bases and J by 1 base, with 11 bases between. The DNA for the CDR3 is TGTGCCAGCAGCTTACCGCACGCAGTTAACTATGGCTACACCTTC. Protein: CASSLPHAVNYGYTF.

CDR3 coding DNA: TGTGCCAGCAGCTTAGGGGGAACAGACAACGTCCTGACTTTC. Its translation: CASSLGGTDNVLTF. V and J are TRBV7-9 and TRBJ2-6; D gene unclear. Germline V gives CDR1 SEHNR, CDR2 FQNEAQ (reference sequence). The CDR3 loop spans 14 amino acids. V lost 1 base and J 9 bases, leaving 10 bases between the germline ends.

CDR3 in amino acids: CASSPENTEAFF. DNA for the CDR3: TGTGCCAGTTCACCAGAGAACACTGAAGCTTTCTTT. The J gene is TRBJ1-1, the V gene TRBV5-8; D is ambiguous. This CDR3 is built from 12 residues. V was shortened by 8 bases and J by 1 base, with 9 bases between the two germline ends. The germline gives CDR1 SGHTS, CDR2 YDEGEE.

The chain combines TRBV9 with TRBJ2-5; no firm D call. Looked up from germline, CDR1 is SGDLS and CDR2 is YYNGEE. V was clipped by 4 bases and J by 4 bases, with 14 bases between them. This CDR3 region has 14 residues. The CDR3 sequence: CASSPAVGSETQYF. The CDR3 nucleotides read TGTGCCAGCAGCCCCGCAGTGGGTTCAGAGACCCAGTACTTC.

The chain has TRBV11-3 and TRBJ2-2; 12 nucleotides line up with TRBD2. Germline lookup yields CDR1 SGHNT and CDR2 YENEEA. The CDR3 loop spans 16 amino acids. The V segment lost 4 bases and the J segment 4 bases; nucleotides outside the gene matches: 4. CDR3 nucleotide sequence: TGTGCCAGCAGCTCACTAGCGGGAGGTTCCACCGGGGAGCTGTTTTTT. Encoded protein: CASSSLAGGSTGELFF.

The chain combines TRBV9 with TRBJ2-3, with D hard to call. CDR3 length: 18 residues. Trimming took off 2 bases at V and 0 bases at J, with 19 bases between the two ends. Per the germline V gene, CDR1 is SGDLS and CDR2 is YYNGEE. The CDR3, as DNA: TGTGCCAGCAGCGTCTCCCTTGACTGGCCGTATAGCACAGATACGCAGTATTTT. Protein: CASSVSLDWPYSTDTQYF.

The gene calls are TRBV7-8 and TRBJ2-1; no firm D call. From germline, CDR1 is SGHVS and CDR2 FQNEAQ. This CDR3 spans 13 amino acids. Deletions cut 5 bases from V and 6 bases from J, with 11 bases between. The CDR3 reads CASSATRSNEQFF. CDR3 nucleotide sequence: TGTGCCAGCAGCGCGACACGGTCCAATGAGCAGTTCTTC.

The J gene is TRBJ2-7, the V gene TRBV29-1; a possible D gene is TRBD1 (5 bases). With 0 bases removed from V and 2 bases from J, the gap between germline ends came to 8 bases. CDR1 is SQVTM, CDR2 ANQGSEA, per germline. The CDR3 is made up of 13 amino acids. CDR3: CSVEDSRAYEQYF. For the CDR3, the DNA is TGCAGCGTTGAAGATAGCAGGGCCTACGAGCAGTACTTC.

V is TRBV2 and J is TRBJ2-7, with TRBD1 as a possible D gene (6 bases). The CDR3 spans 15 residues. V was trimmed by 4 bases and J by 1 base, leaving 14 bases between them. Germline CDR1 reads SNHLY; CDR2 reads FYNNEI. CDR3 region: CASSVGRGRSYEQYF. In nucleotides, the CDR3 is TGTGCCAGCAGTGTTGGCAGGGGCAGGTCCTACGAGCAGTACTTC.

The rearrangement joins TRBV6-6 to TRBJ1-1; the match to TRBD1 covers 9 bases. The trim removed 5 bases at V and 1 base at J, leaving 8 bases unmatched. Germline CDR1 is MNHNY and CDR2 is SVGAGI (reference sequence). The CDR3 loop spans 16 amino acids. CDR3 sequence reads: CASSTPRTGANTEAFF. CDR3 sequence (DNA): TGTGCCAGCAGTACCCCCAGGACAGGGGCGAACACTGAAGCTTTCTTT.